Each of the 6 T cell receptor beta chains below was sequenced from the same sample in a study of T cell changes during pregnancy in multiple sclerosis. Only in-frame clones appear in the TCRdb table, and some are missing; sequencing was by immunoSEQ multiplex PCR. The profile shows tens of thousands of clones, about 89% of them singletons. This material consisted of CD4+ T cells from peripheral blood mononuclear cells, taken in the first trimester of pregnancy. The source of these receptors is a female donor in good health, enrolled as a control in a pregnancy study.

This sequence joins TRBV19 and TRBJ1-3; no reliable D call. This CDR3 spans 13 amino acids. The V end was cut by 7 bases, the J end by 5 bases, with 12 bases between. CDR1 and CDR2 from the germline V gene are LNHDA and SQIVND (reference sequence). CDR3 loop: CASTELGRNTIYF. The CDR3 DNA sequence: TGTGCCAGTACTGAGCTTGGTCGAAACACCATATATTTT.

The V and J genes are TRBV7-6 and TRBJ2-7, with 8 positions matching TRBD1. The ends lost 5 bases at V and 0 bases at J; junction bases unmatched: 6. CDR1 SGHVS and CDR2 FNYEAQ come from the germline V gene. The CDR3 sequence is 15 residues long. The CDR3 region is CASSRGQGSSYEQYF. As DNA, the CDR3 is TGTGCCAGCAGCAGAGGACAGGGCAGCTCCTACGAGCAGTACTTC. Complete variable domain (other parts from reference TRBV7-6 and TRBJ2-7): GAGVSQSPRYKVTKRGQDVALRCDPISGHVSLYWYRQALGQGPEFLTYFNYEAQQDKSGLPNDRFSAERPEGSISTLTIQRTEQRDSAMYRCASSRGQGSSYEQYFGPGTRLTVT.

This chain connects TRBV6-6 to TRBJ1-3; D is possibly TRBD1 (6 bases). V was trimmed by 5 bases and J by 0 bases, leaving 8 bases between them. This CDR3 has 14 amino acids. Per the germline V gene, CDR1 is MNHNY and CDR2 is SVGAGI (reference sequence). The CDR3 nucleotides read TGTGCCAGCAGTATACAGGGCTCTGGAAACACCATATATTTT. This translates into CASSIQGSGNTIYF.

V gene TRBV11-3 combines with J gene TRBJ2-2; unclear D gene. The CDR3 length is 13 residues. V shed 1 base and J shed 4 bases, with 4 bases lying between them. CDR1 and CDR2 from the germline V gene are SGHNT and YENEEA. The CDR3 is CASSLVSTGELFF. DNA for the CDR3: TGTGCCAGCAGCTTAGTATCCACCGGGGAGCTGTTTTTT.

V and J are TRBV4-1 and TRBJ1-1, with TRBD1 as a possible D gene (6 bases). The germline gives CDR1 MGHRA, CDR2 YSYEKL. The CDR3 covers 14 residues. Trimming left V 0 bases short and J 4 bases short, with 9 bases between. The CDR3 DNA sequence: TGCGCCAGCAGCCAAGACAGGGGCACCACTGAAGCTTTCTTT. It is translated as CASSQDRGTTEAFF.

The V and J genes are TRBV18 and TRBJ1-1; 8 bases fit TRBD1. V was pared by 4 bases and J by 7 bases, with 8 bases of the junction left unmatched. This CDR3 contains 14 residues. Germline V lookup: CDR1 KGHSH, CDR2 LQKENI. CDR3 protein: CASSRDRGRGEAFF. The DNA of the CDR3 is TGTGCCAGCTCACGCGACAGGGGCCGTGGTGAAGCTTTCTTT. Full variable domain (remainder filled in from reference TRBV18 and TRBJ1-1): NAGVMQNPRHLVRRRGQEARLRCSPMKGHSHVYWYRQLPEEGLKFMVYLQKENIIDESGMPKERFSAEFPKEGPSILRIQQVVRGDSAAYFCASSRDRGRGEAFFGQGTRLTVV.